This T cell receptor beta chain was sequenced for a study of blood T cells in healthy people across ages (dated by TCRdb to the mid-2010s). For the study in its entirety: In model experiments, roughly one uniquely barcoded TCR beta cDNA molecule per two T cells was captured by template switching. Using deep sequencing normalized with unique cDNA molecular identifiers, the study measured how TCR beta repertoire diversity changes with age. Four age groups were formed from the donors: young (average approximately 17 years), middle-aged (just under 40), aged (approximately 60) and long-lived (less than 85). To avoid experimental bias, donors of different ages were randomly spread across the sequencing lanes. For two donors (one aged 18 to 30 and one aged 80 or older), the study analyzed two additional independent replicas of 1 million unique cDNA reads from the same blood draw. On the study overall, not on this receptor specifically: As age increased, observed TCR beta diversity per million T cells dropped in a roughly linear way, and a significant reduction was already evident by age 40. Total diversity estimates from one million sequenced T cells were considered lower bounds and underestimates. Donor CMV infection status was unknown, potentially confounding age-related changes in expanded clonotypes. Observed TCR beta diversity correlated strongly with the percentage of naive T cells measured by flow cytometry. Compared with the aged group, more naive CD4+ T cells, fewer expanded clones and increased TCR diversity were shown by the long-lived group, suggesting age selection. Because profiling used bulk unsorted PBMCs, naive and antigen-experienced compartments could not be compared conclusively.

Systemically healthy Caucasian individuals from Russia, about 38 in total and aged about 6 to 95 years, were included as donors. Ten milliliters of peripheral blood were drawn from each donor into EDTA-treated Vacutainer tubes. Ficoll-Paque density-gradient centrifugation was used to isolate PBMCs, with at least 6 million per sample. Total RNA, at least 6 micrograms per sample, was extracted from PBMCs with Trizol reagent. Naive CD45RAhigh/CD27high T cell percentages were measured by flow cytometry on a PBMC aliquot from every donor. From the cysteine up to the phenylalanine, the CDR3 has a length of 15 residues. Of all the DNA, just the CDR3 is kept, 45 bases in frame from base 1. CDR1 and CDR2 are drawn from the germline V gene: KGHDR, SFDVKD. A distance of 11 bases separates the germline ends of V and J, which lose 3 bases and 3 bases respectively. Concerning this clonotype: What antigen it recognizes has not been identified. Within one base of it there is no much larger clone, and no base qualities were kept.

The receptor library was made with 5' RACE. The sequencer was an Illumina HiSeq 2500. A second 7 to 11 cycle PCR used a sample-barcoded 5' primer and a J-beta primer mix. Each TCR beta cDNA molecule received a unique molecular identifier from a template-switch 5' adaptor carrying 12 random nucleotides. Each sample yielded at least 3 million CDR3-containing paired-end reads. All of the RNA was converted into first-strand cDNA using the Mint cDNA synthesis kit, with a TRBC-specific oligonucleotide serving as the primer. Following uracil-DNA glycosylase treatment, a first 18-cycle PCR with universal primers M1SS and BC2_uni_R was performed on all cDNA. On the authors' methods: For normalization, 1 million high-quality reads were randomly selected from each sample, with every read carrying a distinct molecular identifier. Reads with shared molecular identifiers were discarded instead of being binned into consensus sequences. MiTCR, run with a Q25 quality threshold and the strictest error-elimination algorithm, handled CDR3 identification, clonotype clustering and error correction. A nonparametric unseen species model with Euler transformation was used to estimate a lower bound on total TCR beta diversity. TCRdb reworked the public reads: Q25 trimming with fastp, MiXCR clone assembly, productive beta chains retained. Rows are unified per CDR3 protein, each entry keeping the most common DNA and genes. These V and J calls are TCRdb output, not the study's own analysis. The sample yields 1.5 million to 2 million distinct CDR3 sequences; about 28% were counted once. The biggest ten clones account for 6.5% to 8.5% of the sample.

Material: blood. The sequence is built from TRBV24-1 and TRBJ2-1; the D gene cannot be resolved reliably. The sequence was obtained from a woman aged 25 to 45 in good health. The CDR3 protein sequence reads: CATSDLKTLYNEQFF. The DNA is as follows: TGTGCCACCAGTGATCTCAAGACACTCTACAATGAGCAGTTCTTC.